The TCR beta chain described here comes from a study of OX40 agonist ivuxolimab in advanced cancers. Study-wide findings and caveats: Clonal expansion by week 6 occurred in CD4+ and CD8+ blood T cells (at 0.1 to 3.0 mg/kg).

Using immunoSEQ multiplex PCR, the repertoire was profiled, and TCRdb retains in-frame clones only, with some absent. The sample holds around 46,000 clones, around 90% seen once. This clone appeared once. Its antigen is currently unknown. Within the sample, other DNA sequences also encode this same CDR3. Trimming removed 1 base at V and 10 bases at J, with 8 bases between. From germline, CDR1 is SEHNR and CDR2 FQNEAQ (reference sequence). This CDR3 has 12 residues. The source is an adult with an advanced solid tumor such as melanoma, head and neck, liver or kidney cancer. This material consisted of CD4+ or CD8+ T cells sorted from blood, taken in a trial of the OX40 agonist ivuxolimab. J is TRBJ2-1 and V is TRBV7-9; TRBD1 or TRBD2 may be the D gene (5 bases each). For the CDR3, the DNA is TGTGCCAGCAGCTTAGGAGGGGACGAGCAGTTCTTC. This encodes CASSLGGDEQFF.